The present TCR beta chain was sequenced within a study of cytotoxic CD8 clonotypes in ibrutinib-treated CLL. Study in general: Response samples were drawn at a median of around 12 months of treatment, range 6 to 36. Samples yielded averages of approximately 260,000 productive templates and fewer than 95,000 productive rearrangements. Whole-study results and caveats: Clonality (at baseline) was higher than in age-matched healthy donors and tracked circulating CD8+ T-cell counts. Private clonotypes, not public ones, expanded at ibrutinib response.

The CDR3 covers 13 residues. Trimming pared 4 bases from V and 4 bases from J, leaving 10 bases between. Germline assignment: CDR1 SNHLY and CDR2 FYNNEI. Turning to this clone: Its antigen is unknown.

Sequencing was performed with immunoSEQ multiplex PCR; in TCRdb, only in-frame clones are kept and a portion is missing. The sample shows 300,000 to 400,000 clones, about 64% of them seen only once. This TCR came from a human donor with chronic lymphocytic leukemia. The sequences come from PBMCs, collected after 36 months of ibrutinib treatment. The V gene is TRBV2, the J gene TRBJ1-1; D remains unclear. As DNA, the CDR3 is TGTGCCAGCAGTGGTGAGGTTTCCACTGAAGCTTTCTTT. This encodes CASSGEVSTEAFF.